The rows below give T cell receptor beta chains drawn from one sample of a study of Ad26.COV2.S vaccination and SARS-CoV-2 variants. Assay used: immunoSEQ multiplex PCR; TCRdb lists only in-frame clones, some missing. The sample consists of around 450,000 clones, roughly nine tenths of them appearing once. The starting material was peripheral blood, obtained in a trial of Ad26.COV2.S vaccine versus placebo. The receptors here all came from a person between 18 and 60 years old who received the Ad26.COV2.S COVID-19 vaccine or a placebo. CDR3s include the opening cysteine and the closing phenylalanine or tryptophan. The D gene is left open where the match is weak. Rows give clone size only sometimes, using once, few, many, or a class for an expanded clone.

D gene: NA; V gene: TRBV5-1; clone size: NA; J gene: TRBJ2-1; CDR3 protein: CASTLAGSLNSEQFF; CDR3 DNA: TGCGCCAGCACCCTGGCGGGGAGCCTAAACAGTGAGCAGTTCTTC
D gene: NA; V gene: TRBV7-8; clone size: once; J gene: TRBJ1-1; CDR3 protein: CASSLAADNTEAFF; CDR3 DNA: TGTGCCAGCAGCTTAGCGGCAGACAACACTGAAGCTTTCTTT
D gene: NA; V gene: TRBV6-5; clone size: NA; J gene: TRBJ1-2; CDR3 protein: CASRFPQGWYYGYTF; CDR3 DNA: TGTGCCAGCAGATTCCCCCAGGGATGGTACTATGGCTACACCTTC
D gene: TRBD1; V gene: TRBV5-1; clone size: NA; J gene: TRBJ1-1; CDR3 protein: CASSLGQGLGEAFF; CDR3 DNA: TGCGCCAGCAGCTTGGGACAGGGGTTGGGTGAAGCTTTCTTT
D gene: NA; V gene: TRBV6-1; clone size: NA; J gene: TRBJ1-2; CDR3 protein: CASSEILGGPWSF; CDR3 DNA: TGTGCCAGCAGTGAAATACTCGGAGGGCCATGGTCCTTC
D gene: NA; V gene: TRBV28; clone size: NA; J gene: TRBJ2-4; CDR3 protein: CASSFGQKNIQYF; CDR3 DNA: TGTGCCAGCAGTTTCGGACAGAAAAACATTCAGTACTTC
D gene: NA; V gene: TRBV19; clone size: NA; J gene: TRBJ1-6; CDR3 protein: CASSTDRDSPLHF; CDR3 DNA: TGTGCCAGTAGTACGGACAGAGATTCACCCCTCCACTTT
D gene: TRBD2; V gene: TRBV9; clone size: NA; J gene: TRBJ2-5; CDR3 protein: CASSPRPASGRGETQYF; CDR3 DNA: TGTGCCAGCAGCCCTAGACCCGCTAGCGGGAGAGGGGAGACCCAGTACTTC
D gene: TRBD2; V gene: TRBV13; clone size: NA; J gene: TRBJ2-3; CDR3 protein: CASSNSGLAGGVGTDTQYF; CDR3 DNA: TGTGCCAGCAGCAACTCAGGACTAGCGGGAGGTGTTGGCACAGATACGCAGTATTTT
D gene: NA; V gene: TRBV5-6; clone size: few; J gene: TRBJ1-4; CDR3 protein: CASSLGVKANEKLFF; CDR3 DNA: TGTGCCAGCAGCTTGGGTGTCAAAGCTAATGAAAAACTGTTTTTT